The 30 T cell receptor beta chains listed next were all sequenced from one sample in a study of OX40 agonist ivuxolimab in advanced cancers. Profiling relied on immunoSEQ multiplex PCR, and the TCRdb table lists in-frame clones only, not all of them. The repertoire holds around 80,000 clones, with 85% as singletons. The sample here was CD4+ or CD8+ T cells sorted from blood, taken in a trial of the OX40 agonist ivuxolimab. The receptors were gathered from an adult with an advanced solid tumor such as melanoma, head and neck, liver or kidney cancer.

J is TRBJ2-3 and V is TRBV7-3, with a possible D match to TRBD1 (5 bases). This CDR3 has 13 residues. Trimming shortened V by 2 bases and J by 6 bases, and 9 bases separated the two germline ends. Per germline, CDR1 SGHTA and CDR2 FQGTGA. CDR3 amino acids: CASSLQGVDTQYF. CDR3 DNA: TGTGCCAGCAGCTTACAAGGGGTTGATACGCAGTATTTT.

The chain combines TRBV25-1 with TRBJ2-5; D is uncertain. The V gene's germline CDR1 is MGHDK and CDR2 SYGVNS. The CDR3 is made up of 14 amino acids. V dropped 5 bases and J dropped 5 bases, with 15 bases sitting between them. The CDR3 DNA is TGTGCCAGCAGTCCTGGTACTAAGAGGGAGACCCAGTACTTC. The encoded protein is CASSPGTKRETQYF.

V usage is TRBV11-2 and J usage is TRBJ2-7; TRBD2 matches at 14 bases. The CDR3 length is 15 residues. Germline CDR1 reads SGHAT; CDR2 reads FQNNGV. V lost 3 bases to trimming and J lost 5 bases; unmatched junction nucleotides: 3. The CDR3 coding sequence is TGTGCCAGCAGCTTGGGACTAGCGGGAGTGAACGAGCAGTACTTC. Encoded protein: CASSLGLAGVNEQYF.

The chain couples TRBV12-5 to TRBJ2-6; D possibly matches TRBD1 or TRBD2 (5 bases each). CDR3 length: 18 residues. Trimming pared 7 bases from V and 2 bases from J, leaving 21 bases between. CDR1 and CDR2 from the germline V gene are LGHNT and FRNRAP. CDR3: CASAPREGRVAGANVLTF. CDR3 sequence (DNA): TGTGCTAGTGCCCCGCGCGAGGGGCGCGTCGCTGGGGCCAACGTCCTGACTTTC.

For the CDR3, the DNA is TGTGCCAGCAGTGCCGGGACTCAGCCCCAGCATTTT. Translation: CASSAGTQPQHF. The V gene is TRBV7-9, the J gene TRBJ1-5; weak D call: TRBD1 (5 bases). Trimming stripped 6 bases from V and 6 bases from J, with 9 bases between. The CDR3 length is 12 residues. Germline assignment: CDR1 SEHNR and CDR2 FQNEAQ (reference sequence).

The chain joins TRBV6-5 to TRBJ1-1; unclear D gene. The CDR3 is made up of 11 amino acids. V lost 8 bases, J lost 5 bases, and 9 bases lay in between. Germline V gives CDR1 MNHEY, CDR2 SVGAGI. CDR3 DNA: TGTGCCAGCGTTTGGAGGACTGAAGCTTTCTTT. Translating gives CASVWRTEAFF.

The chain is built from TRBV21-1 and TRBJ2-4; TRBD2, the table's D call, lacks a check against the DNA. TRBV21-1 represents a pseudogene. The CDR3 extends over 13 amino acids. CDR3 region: CATISGPENIQYF. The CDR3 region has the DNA TGTGCCACAATTAGCGGCCCAGAAAACATTCAGTACTTC.

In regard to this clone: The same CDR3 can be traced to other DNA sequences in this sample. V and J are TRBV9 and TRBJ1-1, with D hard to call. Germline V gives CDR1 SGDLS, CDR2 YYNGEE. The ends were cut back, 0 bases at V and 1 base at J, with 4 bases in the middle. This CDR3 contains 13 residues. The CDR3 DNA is TGTGCCAGCAGCGTAGGCCCGAACACTGAAGCTTTCTTT. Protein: CASSVGPNTEAFF.

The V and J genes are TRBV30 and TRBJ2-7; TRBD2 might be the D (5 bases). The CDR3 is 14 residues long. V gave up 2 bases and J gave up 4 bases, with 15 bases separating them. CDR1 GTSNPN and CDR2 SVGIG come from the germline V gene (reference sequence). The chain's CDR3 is CAWSPSPGKYEQYF. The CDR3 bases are TGTGCCTGGAGTCCGTCCCCCGGGAAATACGAGCAGTACTTC.

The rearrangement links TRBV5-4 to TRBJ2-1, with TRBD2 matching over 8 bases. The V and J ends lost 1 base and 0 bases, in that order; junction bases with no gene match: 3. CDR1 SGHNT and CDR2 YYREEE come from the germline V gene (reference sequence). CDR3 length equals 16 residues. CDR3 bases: TGTGCCAGCAGCTTGAACCGGGGGGGCTCCTACAATGAGCAGTTCTTC. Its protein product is CASSLNRGGSYNEQFF. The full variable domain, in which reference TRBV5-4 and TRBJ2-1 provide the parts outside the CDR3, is ETGVTQSPTHLIKTRGQQVTLRCSSQSGHNTVSWYQQALGQGPQFIFQYYREEENGRGNFPPRFSGLQFPNYSSELNVNALELDDSALYLCASSLNRGGSYNEQFFGPGTRLTVL.

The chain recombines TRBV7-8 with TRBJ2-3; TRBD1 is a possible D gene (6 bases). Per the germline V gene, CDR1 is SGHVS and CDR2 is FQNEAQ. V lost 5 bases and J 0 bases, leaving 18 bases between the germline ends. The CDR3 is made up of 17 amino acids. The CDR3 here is CASSPHRVVPSTDTQYF. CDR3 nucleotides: TGTGCCAGCAGCCCACACAGGGTAGTCCCTAGCACAGATACGCAGTATTTT.

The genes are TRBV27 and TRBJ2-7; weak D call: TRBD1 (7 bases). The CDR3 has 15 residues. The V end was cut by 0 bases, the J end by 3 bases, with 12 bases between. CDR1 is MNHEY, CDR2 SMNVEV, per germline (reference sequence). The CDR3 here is CASSLSPRGVYEQYF. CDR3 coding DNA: TGTGCCAGCAGTTTATCGCCCAGGGGGGTCTACGAGCAGTACTTC.

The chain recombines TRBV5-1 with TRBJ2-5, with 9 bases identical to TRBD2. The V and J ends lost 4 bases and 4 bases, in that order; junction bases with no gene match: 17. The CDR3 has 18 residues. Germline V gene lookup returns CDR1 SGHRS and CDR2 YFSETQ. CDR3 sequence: CASSAGRSGASGVETQYF. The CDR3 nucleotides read TGCGCCAGCAGCGCTGGTCGCTCGGGGGCTAGCGGGGTAGAGACCCAGTACTTC.

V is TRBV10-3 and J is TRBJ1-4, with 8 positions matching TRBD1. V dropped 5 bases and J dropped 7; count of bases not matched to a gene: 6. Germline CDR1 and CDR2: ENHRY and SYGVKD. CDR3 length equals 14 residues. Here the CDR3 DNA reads TGTGCCATCAGTTCCTCAGGGGGCAGTGAAAAACTGTTTTTT. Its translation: CAISSSGGSEKLFF.

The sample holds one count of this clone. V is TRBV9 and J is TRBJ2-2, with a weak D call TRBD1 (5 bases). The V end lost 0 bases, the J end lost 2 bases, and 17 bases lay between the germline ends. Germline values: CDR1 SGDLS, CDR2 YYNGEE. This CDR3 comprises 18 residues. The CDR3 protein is CASSVAQFGQKNTGELFF. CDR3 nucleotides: TGTGCCAGCAGCGTAGCTCAATTCGGACAAAAAAACACCGGGGAGCTGTTTTTT. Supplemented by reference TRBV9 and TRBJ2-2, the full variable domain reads DSGVTQTPKHLITATGQRVTLRCSPRSGDLSVYWYQQSLDQGLQFLIQYYNGEERAKGNILERFSAQQFPDLHSELNLSSLELGDSALYFCASSVAQFGQKNTGELFFGEGSRLTVL.

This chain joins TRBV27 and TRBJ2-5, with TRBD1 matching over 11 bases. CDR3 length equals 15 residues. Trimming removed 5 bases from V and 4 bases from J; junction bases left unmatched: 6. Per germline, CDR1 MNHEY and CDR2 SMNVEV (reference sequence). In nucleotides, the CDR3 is TGTGCCAGCAGTCGGGGGGGGACAGGGGGAGAGACCCAGTACTTC. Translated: CASSRGGTGGETQYF.

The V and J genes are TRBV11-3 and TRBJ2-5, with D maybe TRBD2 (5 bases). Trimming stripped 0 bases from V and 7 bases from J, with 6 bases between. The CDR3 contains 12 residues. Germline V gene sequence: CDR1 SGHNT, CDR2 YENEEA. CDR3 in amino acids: CASSLDGGTQYF. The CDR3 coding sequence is TGTGCCAGCAGCTTAGATGGAGGGACCCAGTACTTC.

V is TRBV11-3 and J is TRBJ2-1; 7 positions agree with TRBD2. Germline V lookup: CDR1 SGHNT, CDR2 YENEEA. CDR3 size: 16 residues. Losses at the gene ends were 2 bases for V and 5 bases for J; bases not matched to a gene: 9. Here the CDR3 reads CASSLSRGRRNNEQFF. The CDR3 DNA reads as TGTGCCAGCAGCTTATCACGCGGGAGACGGAACAATGAGCAGTTCTTC.

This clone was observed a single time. The CDR3 sequence: CASGLAAGGILEQPQHF. DNA of the CDR3: TGTGCTAGTGGTTTGGCAGCAGGGGGCATTTTGGAACAGCCCCAGCATTTT. This sequence joins TRBV12-5 and TRBJ1-5; TRBD1 agrees at 8 bases. The V gene end was trimmed by 1 base and the J gene end by 7 bases; junction bases not matched to a gene: 12. Germline V gives CDR1 LGHNT, CDR2 FRNRAP. The CDR3 spans 17 residues.

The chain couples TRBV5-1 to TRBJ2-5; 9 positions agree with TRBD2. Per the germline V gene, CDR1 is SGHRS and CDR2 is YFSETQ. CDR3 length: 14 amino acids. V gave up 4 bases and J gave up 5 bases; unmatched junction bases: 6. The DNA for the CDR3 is TGCGCCAGCAGCCCAGGGACTAGCAAGGAGACCCAGTACTTC. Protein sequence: CASSPGTSKETQYF.

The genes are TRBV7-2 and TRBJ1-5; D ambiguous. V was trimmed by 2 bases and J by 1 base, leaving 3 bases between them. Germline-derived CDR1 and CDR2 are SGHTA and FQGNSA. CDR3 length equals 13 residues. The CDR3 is CASSLISNQPQHF. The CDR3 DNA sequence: TGTGCCAGCAGCTTAATAAGCAATCAGCCCCAGCATTTT.

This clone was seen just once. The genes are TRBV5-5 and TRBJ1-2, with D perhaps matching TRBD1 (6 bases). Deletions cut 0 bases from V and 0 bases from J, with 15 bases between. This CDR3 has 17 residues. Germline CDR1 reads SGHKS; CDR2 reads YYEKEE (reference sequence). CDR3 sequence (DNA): TGTGCCAGCAGCTTGGCCGAGGGCGGGGGCCCTAACTATGGCTACACCTTC. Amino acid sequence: CASSLAEGGGPNYGYTF.

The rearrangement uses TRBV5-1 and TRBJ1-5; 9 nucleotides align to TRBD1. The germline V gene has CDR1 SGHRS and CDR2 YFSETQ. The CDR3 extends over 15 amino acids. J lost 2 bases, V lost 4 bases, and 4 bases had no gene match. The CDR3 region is CASSPQGAGNQPQHF. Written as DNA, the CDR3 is TGCGCCAGCAGCCCACAGGGGGCCGGCAATCAGCCCCAGCATTTT.

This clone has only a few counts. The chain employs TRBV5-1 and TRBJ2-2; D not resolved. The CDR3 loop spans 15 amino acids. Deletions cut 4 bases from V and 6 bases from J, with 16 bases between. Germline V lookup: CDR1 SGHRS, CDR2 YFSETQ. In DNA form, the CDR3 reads TGCGCCAGCAGCCTGGGCCTTTCCAACCCCGGGGAGCTGTTTTTT. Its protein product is CASSLGLSNPGELFF. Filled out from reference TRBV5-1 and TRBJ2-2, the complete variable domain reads KAGVTQTPRYLIKTRGQQVTLSCSPISGHRSVSWYQQTPGQGLQFLFEYFSETQRNKGNFPGRFSGRQFSNSRSEMNVSTLELGDSALYLCASSLGLSNPGELFFGEGSRLTVL.

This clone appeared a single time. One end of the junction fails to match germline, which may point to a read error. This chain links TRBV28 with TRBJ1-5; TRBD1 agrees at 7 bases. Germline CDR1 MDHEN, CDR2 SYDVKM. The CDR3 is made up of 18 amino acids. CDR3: CASSLGRRGRSSHQPQHF. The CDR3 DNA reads TGTGCCAGCAGTTTGGGTCGAAGGGGGCGCAGTAGCCATCAGCCCCAGCATTTT.

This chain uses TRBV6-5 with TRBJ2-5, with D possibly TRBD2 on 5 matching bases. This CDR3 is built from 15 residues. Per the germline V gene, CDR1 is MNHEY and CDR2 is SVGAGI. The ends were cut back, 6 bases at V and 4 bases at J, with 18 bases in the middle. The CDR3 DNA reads TGTGCCAGCAGGGCCCACCGGGGTCTAGGAGAGACCCAGTACTTC. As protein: CASRAHRGLGETQYF.

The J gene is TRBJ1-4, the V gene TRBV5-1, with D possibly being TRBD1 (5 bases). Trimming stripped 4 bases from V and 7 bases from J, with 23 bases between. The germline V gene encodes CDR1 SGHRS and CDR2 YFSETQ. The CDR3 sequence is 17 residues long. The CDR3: CASSPDWGVREFEKLFF. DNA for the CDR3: TGCGCCAGCAGCCCGGATTGGGGGGTGAGAGAGTTTGAAAAACTGTTTTTT.

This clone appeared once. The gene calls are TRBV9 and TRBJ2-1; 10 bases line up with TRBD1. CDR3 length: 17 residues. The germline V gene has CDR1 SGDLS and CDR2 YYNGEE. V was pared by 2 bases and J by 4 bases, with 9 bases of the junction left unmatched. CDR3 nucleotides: TGTGCCAGCAGCGTCAGCGTGGGGGACAGGGGTTACAATGAGCAGTTCTTC. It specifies CASSVSVGDRGYNEQFF.

CDR3 DNA sequence: TGTGCCAGCAGCTTGCCGACGTCTGAAGCTTTCTTT. This sequence encodes CASSLPTSEAFF. The chain joins TRBV5-4 to TRBJ1-1, with D hard to call. CDR1 SGHNT and CDR2 YYREEE come from the germline V gene (reference sequence). This CDR3 has 12 residues. The germline V and J ends were trimmed by 1 base and 6 bases, with 7 bases remaining between them.

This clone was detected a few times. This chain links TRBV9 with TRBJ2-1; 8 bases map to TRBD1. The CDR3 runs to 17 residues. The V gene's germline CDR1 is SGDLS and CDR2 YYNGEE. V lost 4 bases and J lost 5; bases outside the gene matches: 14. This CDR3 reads CASSSPTRDRQNNEQFF. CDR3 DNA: TGTGCCAGCAGCTCCCCCACCCGGGACAGGCAAAACAATGAGCAGTTCTTC.